This TCR beta chain was documented in a study of regulatory T cells in long-lasting Graves disease. V was shortened by 6 bases and J by 0 bases, with 11 bases between the two germline ends. This CDR3 has 14 residues. Germline loops: CDR1 SNHLY, CDR2 FYNNEI. As for time point: newly diagnosed GD, antithyroid drugs for less than 3 months. TCR sequences were obtained from RNA taken from PBMCs. Sequencing libraries for TCR beta were prepared with iRepertoire HTBI primers and Arm-PCR of CDR3 regions. Each CDR3 protein is one row after TCRdb ran MiXCR on the multiplex PCR reads. This table holds fewer than 550,000 distinct CDR3 sequences, 15% to 20% found once. This clonotype has only a few counts. This sample also belongs to another study, concerning T cells in Graves' hyperthyroidism and ophthalmopathy.

The chain recombines TRBV2 with TRBJ1-1; D is ambiguous. This clonotype originated in a woman aged 35-65 years with Graves disease. The sequences come from peripheral blood mononuclear cells (PBMCs), collected at new diagnosis, from a patient treated with antithyroid drugs. Here the CDR3 DNA reads TGTGCCAGCAGCTTAGGCAACATGAACACTGAAGCTTTCTTT. Residues: CASSLGNMNTEAFF.